This TCR beta chain was identified during a study of OX40 agonist ivuxolimab in advanced cancers. Study as a whole: Patients with hepatocellular carcinoma, melanoma, renal cell or head and neck cancer made up the dose-escalation patients. The eligibility criteria allowed prior anti-PD-1, anti-PD-L1 or anti-CTLA-4 therapy, and approximately 38% had some.

The germline V gene encodes CDR1 MNHEY and CDR2 SVGAGI. With 0 bases removed from V and 4 bases from J, the gap between germline ends came to 9 bases. The CDR3 is 14 amino acids. Anyone with autoimmune disease history or systemic immunosuppression was excluded. Produced via immunoSEQ multiplex PCR; TCRdb's table is partial and in-frame only. The sample records fewer than 95,000 clones, approximately 85% being singletons. The specimen comprised CD4+ or CD8+ T cells sorted from blood, sampled in a trial of the OX40 agonist ivuxolimab. The chain uses TRBV6-5 and TRBJ1-2; tentative D call: TRBD1 (5 bases). This receptor was obtained from an adult with an advanced solid tumor such as melanoma, head and neck, liver or kidney cancer. CDR3 sequence (DNA): TGTGCCAGCAGTTACTCGGCAGGGCGCTATGGCTACACCTTC. Protein product: CASSYSAGRYGYTF.